Listed below are T cell receptor beta chains from one sample, sequenced in a study of blood T cell repertoires in COVID-19. Data came from immunoSEQ multiplex PCR; TCRdb stores just in-frame clones and leaves some out. The table shows some 130,000 clones, with roughly four fifths occurring only once. The specimen was PBMCs or T cells enriched from blood (not recorded which). Receptor source: a man under 40 who had recovered from COVID-19. The CDR3 runs from the conserved cysteine through the conserved F or W. A D gene is named only where the DNA matches it firmly. Size is omitted from some rows. Given values are once, few, many or a class for expanded clones.

j_call: TRBJ2-1; d_call: NA; v_call: TRBV2; clone_size: NA; cdr3_aa: CASSDGRHNEQFF; cdr3_nt: TGTGCCAGCAGTGATGGGAGGCACAATGAGCAGTTCTTC
j_call: TRBJ2-6; d_call: NA; v_call: TRBV28; clone_size: NA; cdr3_aa: CASLESGANVLTF; cdr3_nt: TGTGCCAGCCTGGAGTCTGGGGCCAACGTCCTGACTTTC
j_call: TRBJ2-4; d_call: NA; v_call: TRBV20-1; clone_size: NA; cdr3_aa: CSANDGLAKNIQYF; cdr3_nt: TGCAGTGCTAATGACGGGTTAGCCAAAAACATTCAGTACTTC
j_call: TRBJ2-2; d_call: NA; v_call: TRBV2; clone_size: NA; cdr3_aa: CASSETGANTGELFF; cdr3_nt: TGTGCCAGCAGTGAAACGGGGGCGAACACCGGGGAGCTGTTTTTT
j_call: TRBJ1-5; d_call: TRBD1; v_call: TRBV15; clone_size: few; cdr3_aa: CATSRDMDKQGNNQPQHF; cdr3_nt: TGTGCCACCAGCAGAGATATGGACAAACAGGGGAACAATCAGCCCCAGCATTTT
j_call: TRBJ2-7; d_call: TRBD1; v_call: TRBV4-2; clone_size: NA; cdr3_aa: CASSQSYLTGEKSDEQYF; cdr3_nt: TGTGCCAGCAGCCAGTCCTATCTTACAGGGGAAAAATCCGACGAGCAGTACTTC
j_call: TRBJ1-5; d_call: NA; v_call: TRBV12-5; clone_size: NA; cdr3_aa: CASGLEGDQPQHF; cdr3_nt: TGTGCTAGTGGTCTCGAGGGGGATCAGCCCCAGCATTTT
j_call: TRBJ2-1; d_call: TRBD1; v_call: TRBV5-6; clone_size: NA; cdr3_aa: CASSLVDRDSNEQFF; cdr3_nt: TGTGCCAGCAGCTTGGTGGACAGGGATAGCAATGAGCAGTTCTTC
j_call: TRBJ2-5; d_call: NA; v_call: TRBV9; clone_size: NA; cdr3_aa: CASSPGTKYQETQYF; cdr3_nt: TGTGCCAGCAGTCCGGGGACAAAGTACCAAGAGACCCAGTACTTC
j_call: TRBJ1-1; d_call: TRBD1; v_call: TRBV3-1/TRBV3-2; clone_size: NA; cdr3_aa: CASSRQGGTEAFF; cdr3_nt: TGTGCCAGCAGCAGACAGGGGGGCACTGAAGCTTTCTTT
j_call: TRBJ2-3; d_call: NA; v_call: TRBV4-2; clone_size: NA; cdr3_aa: CASSEGHHTDTQYF; cdr3_nt: TGTGCCAGCTCCGAAGGACATCACACAGATACGCAGTATTTT
j_call: TRBJ1-1; d_call: NA; v_call: TRBV7-3; clone_size: NA; cdr3_aa: CASSSTTETEAFF; cdr3_nt: TGTGCCAGCAGCTCGACGACAGAAACTGAAGCTTTCTTT
j_call: TRBJ2-4; d_call: NA; v_call: TRBV2; clone_size: NA; cdr3_aa: CASNSPGHQLAKNIQYF; cdr3_nt: TGTGCCAGCAACTCTCCGGGACATCAACTAGCCAAAAACATTCAGTACTTC
j_call: TRBJ1-1; d_call: TRBD1; v_call: TRBV27; clone_size: NA; cdr3_aa: CASRWTGWAEAFF; cdr3_nt: TGTGCCAGCAGGTGGACAGGGTGGGCAGAAGCTTTCTTT
j_call: TRBJ1-2; d_call: TRBD1; v_call: TRBV24-1; clone_size: NA; cdr3_aa: CATSDSTGGRDGYTF; cdr3_nt: TGTGCCACCAGTGACTCTACAGGGGGCCGGGATGGCTACACCTTC
j_call: TRBJ1-6; d_call: NA; v_call: TRBV11-2; clone_size: NA; cdr3_aa: CASSQGVQGPTPLHF; cdr3_nt: TGTGCCAGCAGCCAAGGTGTGCAGGGGCCGACACCCCTCCACTTT
j_call: TRBJ1-6; d_call: NA; v_call: TRBV5-4; clone_size: NA; cdr3_aa: CASRELDGGPLHF; cdr3_nt: TGTGCCAGCAGGGAACTTGACGGGGGACCCCTCCACTTT